This T cell receptor beta chain was sequenced during a study of T cells after yellow fever vaccination. Findings and caveats of the study: In post-booster samples, most primary-vaccination clones reappeared (about 95% CD4, around 87% CD8). It was a weaker secondary response, yet one that peaked faster, at day 5 versus 15. Across the CD4 and CD8 compartments, a small share of clonotypes was present in both.

TCRdb reprocessed the 5' RACE reads via MiXCR and lists one record per CDR3 protein. In the table there are 300,000 to 400,000 distinct CDR3 sequences, over 8% of which are singletons. This clonotype was seen at least ten times. The antigen remains undetermined. This CDR3 has 11 amino acids. Trimming took off 4 bases at V and 11 bases at J, with 11 bases between the two ends. CDR1 and CDR2 from the germline V gene are SGHRS and YFSETQ. The chain couples TRBV5-1 to TRBJ2-3; possibly TRBD2 for D (6 bases). The sample here was PBMCs, taken on the day of the first yellow fever vaccination. The sequence came from a man aged 18 to 29 who received the YFV17D yellow fever vaccine. The CDR3 spells CASSGGTGQYF. DNA of the CDR3: TGCGCCAGCAGCGGAGGGACGGGGCAGTATTTT. Full variable domain (outside the CDR3, taken from reference TRBV5-1 and TRBJ2-3): KAGVTQTPRYLIKTRGQQVTLSCSPISGHRSVSWYQQTPGQGLQFLFEYFSETQRNKGNFPGRFSGRQFSNSRSEMNVSTLELGDSALYLCASSGGTGQYFGPGTRLTVL.